This T cell receptor beta chain was sequenced in a study of T cells expressing NK-cell markers. Study at large: Obtained from sorted CD3+CD56+NKG2C+, CD3+CD56+NKG2C- and CD3+CD56-NKG2C+ T cells were the TCR beta repertoires. HCMV serostatus: seven of eight sequenced donors positive, one negative. Findings and caveats of the study: In several donors, dominant clonotypes made up about 28.3-65% of CD3+CD56-NKG2C+ cells.

In germline, CDR1 is SGDLS, CDR2 YYNGEE. The CDR3 contains 14 residues. TCR beta cDNA was made by 5'RACE template switching with UMIs. TCRdb re-called the 5' RACE reads; every CDR3 protein appears as one record, without DNA. In all, the sample yields about 170,000 distinct CDR3 sequences. Points on this clonotype: The target antigen is unknown.

This clonotype originated in a man aged 18-69 years in good health. The chain combines TRBV9 with TRBJ2-3. Specimen: blood T cells: a sorted CD56 or NKG2C T cell subset, CD4+ or CD8+ T cells, or bulk PBMC T cells (not recorded which). CDR3 sequence: CASSAGRGTDTQYF. The variable domain in full, completed from reference TRBV9 and TRBJ2-3, reads DSGVTQTPKHLITATGQRVTLRCSPRSGDLSVYWYQQSLDQGLQFLIQYYNGEERAKGNILERFSAQQFPDLHSELNLSSLELGDSALYFCASSAGRGTDTQYFGPGTRLTVL.